A selection of T cell receptor beta chains follows, all from one sample in a study of siplizumab effects on memory and regulatory T cells. Sequencing used immunoSEQ multiplex PCR; TCRdb keeps in-frame clones, though not all of them. The data show fewer than 130,000 clones, roughly 92% seen once. The material sequenced was CD4+ T cells sorted from blood. The receptors originated from a human donor in good health. Both conserved end residues are part of each CDR3. Fields, in order: J gene, CDR3 length, clone size, D gene, V gene, CDR3 protein, CDR3 DNA. D genes are given only for firm matches. Rows give clone size only sometimes, using once, few, many, or a class for an expanded clone.

>TRBJ2-1|17|NA|TRBD2|TRBV25-1
CASSEVSGRGPRNEQFF
TGTGCCAGCAGTGAAGTTAGCGGGAGAGGCCCCCGCAATGAGCAGTTCTTC
>TRBJ2-4|13|NA|NA|TRBV27
CASSLRGRGDQYF
TGTGCCAGCAGTTTAAGGGGTAGAGGGGATCAGTACTTC
>TRBJ1-2|15|NA|NA|TRBV9
CASSVETGSNYGYTF
TGTGCCAGCAGCGTAGAAACCGGATCGAACTATGGCTACACCTTC
>TRBJ2-2|16|NA|NA|TRBV12-2
CASRLVGDSYTGELFF
TGTGCAAGTCGCTTAGTTGGGGACTCTTACACCGGGGAGCTGTTTTTT
>TRBJ1-2|13|once|NA|TRBV5-1
CASSLDGRYGYTF
TGCGCCAGCAGCTTGGACGGACGCTATGGCTACACCTTC
>TRBJ1-2|13|NA|NA|TRBV7-6
CASSPDKNYGYTF
TGTGCCAGCAGCCCCGACAAGAACTATGGCTACACCTTC
>TRBJ2-7|12|NA|NA|TRBV10-3
CAISDTRREQYF
TGTGCCATCAGTGATACACGGCGCGAGCAGTACTTC
>TRBJ1-2|13|NA|NA|TRBV9
CASSVDQKSGYTF
TGTGCCAGCAGCGTAGACCAGAAGAGTGGCTACACCTTC
>TRBJ1-1|14|NA|NA|TRBV7-2
CASSFYRGNTEAFF
TGTGCCAGCAGCTTCTATAGGGGAAACACTGAAGCTTTCTTT
>TRBJ2-3|16|NA|TRBD1|TRBV19
CASNGNTGEHTDTQYF
TGTGCCAGTAACGGTAATACAGGGGAACACACAGATACGCAGTATTTT
>TRBJ1-3|15|NA|NA|TRBV6-5
CASRPGQVRGNTIYF
TGTGCCAGCAGACCGGGACAAGTAAGGGGAAACACCATATATTTT
>TRBJ2-7|13|NA|NA|TRBV27
CASSLHNGYEQYF
TGTGCCAGCAGTTTACACAACGGGTACGAGCAGTACTTC
>TRBJ1-1|15|NA|TRBD1|TRBV5-1
CASSPGGTANTEAFF
TGCGCCAGCAGCCCGGGTGGGACAGCGAACACTGAAGCTTTCTTT
>TRBJ2-1|16|NA|TRBD2|TRBV6-4
CASSEGWTSGKYEQFF
TGTGCCAGCAGTGAAGGCTGGACTAGCGGGAAATACGAGCAGTTCTTC
>TRBJ2-7|14|NA|NA|TRBV6-5
CASSYSYNHYEQYF
TGTGCCAGCAGTTACTCTTACAACCACTACGAGCAGTACTTC
>TRBJ2-2|16|NA|NA|TRBV4-1
CASSQAAAANTGELFF
TGCGCCAGCAGCCAGGCAGCAGCGGCGAACACCGGGGAGCTGTTTTTT
>TRBJ1-6|14|NA|TRBD1|TRBV6-6
CAAQPGTVNSPLHF
TGTGCCGCCCAACCGGGGACAGTAAATTCACCCCTCCACTTT
>TRBJ2-7|14|NA|TRBD2|TRBV18
CASSPSGPTYEQYF
TGTGCCAGCTCACCTAGCGGGCCCACCTACGAGCAGTACTTC
>TRBJ1-2|14|once|TRBD1|TRBV5-1
CASSFSNTGVGYTF
TGCGCCAGCAGTTTTTCCAACACAGGGGTCGGCTACACCTTC
>TRBJ2-7|14|NA|TRBD2|TRBV5-1
CASSSGTSGDEQYF
TGCGCCAGCAGCTCGGGGACTAGTGGTGACGAGCAGTACTTC
>TRBJ2-5|16|NA|NA|TRBV6-1
CASSEALSGLGETQYF
TGTGCCAGCAGTGAAGCACTGTCAGGGCTGGGGGAGACCCAGTACTTC
>TRBJ2-2|15|NA|NA|TRBV19
CASSIGTTLTGELFF
TGTGCCAGTAGTATCGGGACCACGCTCACCGGGGAGCTGTTTTTT
>TRBJ2-6|15|NA|NA|TRBV6-5
CASSYSGSGANVLTF
TGTGCCAGCAGTTACTCGGGCTCTGGGGCCAACGTCCTGACTTTC
>TRBJ1-3|14|NA|NA|TRBV9
CASSVWRSGNTIYF
TGTGCCAGCAGCGTATGGCGCTCTGGAAACACCATATATTTT
>TRBJ1-3|12|NA|NA|TRBV19
CASRDSGNTIYF
TGTGCCAGTCGGGACTCGGGAAACACCATATATTTT
>TRBJ2-2|13|NA|TRBD1|TRBV7-2
CASSLGQGGELFF
TGTGCCAGCAGCTTAGGACAGGGAGGGGAGCTGTTTTTT
>TRBJ1-2|13|NA|NA|TRBV10-3
CAIGTKGNYGYTF
TGTGCCATTGGGACTAAAGGAAACTATGGCTACACCTTC
>TRBJ2-5|17|NA|NA|TRBV12-5
CASGLALGPTRKETQYF
TGTGCTAGTGGTTTGGCACTGGGGCCGACTAGAAAAGAGACCCAGTACTTC
>TRBJ2-1|15|NA|NA|TRBV6-1
CASRDYKVAHNEQFF
TGTGCCAGCAGGGACTACAAGGTGGCCCACAATGAGCAGTTCTTC
>TRBJ1-1|15|NA|TRBD1|TRBV5-4
CASSLKTGGTTEAFF
TGTGCCAGCAGCTTGAAGACAGGGGGCACAACTGAAGCTTTCTTT
>TRBJ2-7|14|NA|TRBD2|TRBV6-5
CASSPGLANHEQYF
TGTGCCAGCAGTCCAGGACTAGCGAATCACGAGCAGTACTTC
>TRBJ1-3|15|NA|TRBD1|TRBV14
CASSPGQGAGNTIYF
TGTGCCAGCAGCCCGGGACAGGGGGCTGGAAACACCATATATTTT
>TRBJ1-4|16|NA|TRBD1|TRBV2
CASSLTPTGGYEKLFF
TGTGCCAGCAGCCTAACCCCGACAGGGGGCTATGAAAAACTGTTTTTT
>TRBJ2-7|13|NA|TRBD1|TRBV2
CASRAGGASEQYF
TGTGCCAGCAGAGCAGGGGGTGCAAGCGAGCAGTACTTC
>TRBJ2-7|14|NA|NA|TRBV19
CASSIADRSYEQYF
TGTGCCAGTAGTATAGCCGACAGAAGCTACGAGCAGTACTTC
>TRBJ1-2|14|NA|TRBD1|TRBV19
CASRTTGVNYGYTF
TGTGCCAGTAGAACGACAGGGGTTAACTATGGCTACACCTTC
>TRBJ1-6|15|NA|NA|TRBV6-6
CASSFTGGYNSPLHF
TGTGCCAGCAGTTTTACGGGGGGGTATAATTCACCCCTCCACTTT
>TRBJ1-5|15|NA|NA|TRBV6-1
CASTLRGVGNQPQHF
TGTGCCAGCACACTAAGGGGGGTAGGCAATCAGCCCCAGCATTTT
>TRBJ1-5|15|NA|NA|TRBV10-2
CASSERQFGNQPQHF
TGCGCCAGCAGTGAGCGACAGTTTGGTAATCAGCCCCAGCATTTT